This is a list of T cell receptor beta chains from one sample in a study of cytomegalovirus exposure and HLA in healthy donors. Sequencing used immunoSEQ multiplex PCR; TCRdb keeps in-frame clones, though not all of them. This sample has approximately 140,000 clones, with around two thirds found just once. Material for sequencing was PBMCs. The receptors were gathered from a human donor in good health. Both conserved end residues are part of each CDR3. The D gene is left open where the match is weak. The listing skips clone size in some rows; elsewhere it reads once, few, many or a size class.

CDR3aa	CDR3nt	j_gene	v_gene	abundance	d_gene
CVCEVGTEAFF	TGTGTGTGCGAGGTAGGCACTGAAGCTTTCTTT	TRBJ1-1	TRBV28	few	-
CASSLGTGPGEPQHF	TGTGCCAGCAGCTTAGGAACTGGACCGGGGGAGCCCCAGCATTTT	TRBJ1-5	TRBV13	-	-
CASSEGAYTGELFF	TGTGCCAGCAGTGAAGGAGCTTACACCGGGGAGCTGTTTTTT	TRBJ2-2	TRBV25-1	-	-
CASSFGVTAGAYEQYF	TGCGCCAGCAGCTTTGGTGTGACGGCGGGAGCCTACGAGCAGTACTTC	TRBJ2-7	TRBV5-1	few	TRBD2
CASSLSGTSTIEQFF	TGCGCCAGCAGCCTCTCCGGGACTAGTACCATTGAGCAGTTCTTC	TRBJ2-1	TRBV4-3	-	TRBD2
CSVVTGGTYGYTF	TGCAGCGTTGTGACAGGGGGCACCTATGGCTACACCTTC	TRBJ1-2	TRBV29-1	few	TRBD1
CASSEPGVTEAFF	TGTGCCAGCAGTGAGCCGGGGGTGACTGAAGCTTTCTTT	TRBJ1-1	TRBV25-1	once	-
CASSQSAGGSNEQFF	TGTGCCAGCAGCCAATCAGCGGGGGGGTCAAATGAGCAGTTCTTC	TRBJ2-1	TRBV14	few	TRBD2
CASSLAGGARGAFF	TGCGCCAGCAGCTTGGCTGGGGGAGCCCGGGGGGCTTTCTTT	TRBJ1-1	TRBV5-1	-	-
CASSVAGAVTSYNEQFF	TGTGCCAGCAGCGTAGCTGGAGCGGTTACTTCCTACAATGAGCAGTTCTTC	TRBJ2-1	TRBV9	-	-
CASSFQGQNTEAFF	TGTGCCAGTAGTTTTCAGGGACAGAACACTGAAGCTTTCTTT	TRBJ1-1	TRBV19	-	-
CASSQDNDGPGLAVFGENEQFF	TGTGCCAGCAGCCAAGATAACGATGGTCCGGGACTAGCGGTTTTTGGGGAAAATGAGCAGTTCTTC	TRBJ2-1	TRBV14	-	TRBD2
CASSPRSGTNEKLFF	TGTGCCAGCAGTCCCCGTTCAGGCACTAATGAAAAACTGTTTTTT	TRBJ1-4	TRBV27	-	-
CASSLSFGGLAYNEQFF	TGTGCCAGCAGTTTGAGTTTTGGGGGACTAGCCTACAATGAGCAGTTCTTC	TRBJ2-1	TRBV27	-	TRBD2
CASSGVGESGNTIYF	TGCGCCAGCAGCGGGGTCGGGGAATCTGGAAACACCATATATTTT	TRBJ1-3	TRBV5-1	-	-
CASPTVQPQHF	TGCGCCAGCCCTACAGTTCAGCCCCAGCATTTT	TRBJ1-5	TRBV10-1	-	-
CASSLVGSQHF	TGTGCCAGCAGTTTAGTCGGGTCCCAGCATTTT	TRBJ1-5	TRBV27	-	-
CAWSGRAGEKLFF	TGTGCCTGGAGTGGACGCGCGGGGGAAAAACTGTTTTTT	TRBJ1-4	TRBV30	-	-
CASGGFDFGELFF	TGTGCCAGCGGCGGGTTTGACTTCGGGGAGCTGTTTTTT	TRBJ2-2	TRBV11-3	-	-
CASRAVPGGGTEAFF	TGTGCCAGCAGAGCCGTCCCGGGGGGGGGAACTGAAGCTTTCTTT	TRBJ1-1	TRBV6-6	-	-
CASSEGTGVSQPQHF	TGTGCCAGCAGCGAGGGGACAGGGGTAAGTCAGCCCCAGCATTTT	TRBJ1-5	TRBV9	-	TRBD1
CASKGTYSSYEQYF	TGTGCCAGCAAGGGGACTTACAGCTCCTACGAGCAGTACTTC	TRBJ2-7	TRBV2	-	-
CASRGTSGFYEQYF	TGTGCCAGCAGAGGGACTAGCGGATTCTACGAGCAGTACTTC	TRBJ2-7	TRBV27	few	TRBD2
CASNTGSWDTEAFF	TGTGCCAGCAATACAGGGTCATGGGACACTGAAGCTTTCTTT	TRBJ1-1	TRBV19	few	-
CASSPRDRGHEQYF	TGTGCCAGCAGTCCCCGGGACAGGGGGCACGAGCAGTACTTC	TRBJ2-7	TRBV6-6	-	TRBD1
CASSVGGFGGRTDTQYF	TGTGCCAGCAGCGTAGGGGGTTTCGGGGGTAGGACAGATACGCAGTATTTT	TRBJ2-3	TRBV9	-	-
CASSLDGSQYNEQFF	TGCGCCAGCAGCTTGGATGGTTCCCAGTACAATGAGCAGTTCTTC	TRBJ2-1	TRBV5-1	few	-
CASSLRSGDRGAVF	TGTGCCAGCAGCTTACGTAGCGGGGACCGGGGAGCTGTTTTT	TRBJ2-2	TRBV7-9	few	TRBD2
CASGYWRREQYF	TGTGCCAGCGGGTACTGGAGGAGGGAGCAGTACTTC	TRBJ2-7	TRBV27	-	-